These 6 T cell receptor beta chains were all obtained from the same sample, sequenced in a study of vaccination effects on CD4 cells after COVID-19. Their antigen targets remain unknown. Repertoires were generated with immunoSEQ multiplex PCR, while TCRdb's copy carries only in-frame clones and drops some. The data show roughly 30,000 clones, approximately 78% seen once. Sequencing was preceded by expansion of antigen-specific CD4+ T cells with viral peptide pools in the ViraFEST assay. When less than 12 days of culture had elapsed, CD4+ T cells were isolated. The infection with SARS-CoV-2 (confirmed by PCR) occurred in this person between March and December 2020. Material: CD4+ T cells from PBMCs cultured with a peptide pool, obtained before COVID-19 vaccination. The source of these receptors is a human donor who had a prior SARS-CoV-2 infection.

The rearrangement joins TRBV20-1 to TRBJ2-1; 7 bases align to TRBD2. CDR1 and CDR2 (germline): DFQATT, SNEGSKA (reference sequence). The V and J ends lost 3 bases and 8 bases, in that order; junction bases with no gene match: 16. This CDR3 spans 16 amino acids. CDR3 loop: CSASGQAGSPRDEQFF. In DNA, the CDR3 is TGCAGTGCTAGTGGCCAAGCGGGATCCCCGCGGGATGAGCAGTTCTTC.

The chain joins TRBV29-1 to TRBJ2-7; D remains unclear. The germline V gene has CDR1 SQVTM and CDR2 ANQGSEA. Trimming removed 5 bases from V and 2 bases from J, with 7 bases in between. The CDR3 runs to 11 residues. The CDR3 DNA reads as TGCAGCGTTCTAGGCGCCTACGAGCAGTACTTC. As protein: CSVLGAYEQYF.

The chain uses TRBV5-1 and TRBJ2-5; TRBD2 might be the D (7 bases). The germline V and J ends were trimmed by 1 base and 4 bases, with 11 bases remaining between them. Germline V gene data show CDR1 as SGHRS and CDR2 as YFSETQ. This CDR3 has 14 residues. The CDR3 coding sequence is TGCGCCAGCAGCTTGTCGCGGGGGCGAGAGACCCAGTACTTC. Protein product: CASSLSRGRETQYF. Variable domain in full (rest from reference TRBV5-1 and TRBJ2-5): KAGVTQTPRYLIKTRGQQVTLSCSPISGHRSVSWYQQTPGQGLQFLFEYFSETQRNKGNFPGRFSGRQFSNSRSEMNVSTLELGDSALYLCASSLSRGRETQYFGPGTRLLVL.

This clone came up once. J is TRBJ1-2 and V is TRBV9, with D perhaps matching TRBD1 (6 bases). The CDR3 is 16 residues long. Germline V lookup: CDR1 SGDLS, CDR2 YYNGEE. The V end lost 3 bases, the J end lost 7 bases, and 22 bases lay between the germline ends. CDR3 coding DNA: TGTGCCAGCAGCGCAGAGGTTCGGGTACAGGGTGGTGGCTACACCTTC. This encodes CASSAEVRVQGGGYTF.

This clone was counted a few times. CDR3 amino acids: CASSQGRSSNYGYTF. The CDR3 nucleotides read TGTGCCAGCAGCCAAGGTCGCAGTTCTAACTATGGCTACACCTTC. V is TRBV3-1 (or the pseudogene TRBV3-2) and J is TRBJ1-2, with D unresolved. Trimming cost V 1 base and J 0 bases, with 9 bases left between them. Germline V gene lookup returns CDR1 LGHDT and CDR2 YNNKEL (reference sequence). This CDR3 is 15 amino acids long.

The V and J genes are TRBV5-1 and TRBJ2-6; 7 bases line up with TRBD1. Germline CDR1 reads SGHRS; CDR2 reads YFSETQ. V was clipped by 3 bases and J by 4 bases; unmatched bases: 4. This CDR3 has 15 amino acids. The CDR3 spells CASSSTGPGANVLTF. The DNA for the CDR3 is TGCGCCAGCAGCTCGACAGGGCCCGGGGCCAACGTCCTGACTTTC.